Shown below are 13 T cell receptor beta chains from a single sample sequenced in a study of technical replicates of blood from a handful of donors. Clones were read by immunoSEQ multiplex PCR, and TCRdb kept only the in-frame ones, dropping some. The sample holds tens of thousands of clones, roughly 92% seen once. Sequenced material: T cells isolated from PBMCs. All receptors derive from a human donor in good health.

This chain connects TRBV10-3 to TRBJ2-7, with D possibly being TRBD1 (6 bases). In germline, CDR1 is ENHRY, CDR2 SYGVKD. With 0 bases removed from V and 5 bases from J, the gap between germline ends came to 11 bases. CDR3 length: 14 residues. The CDR3 reads CAISESQGVDEQYF. In DNA, the CDR3 is TGTGCCATCAGTGAGTCACAGGGAGTCGACGAGCAGTACTTC.

This rearrangement joins TRBV2 to TRBJ1-5, with TRBD1 as a possible D gene (5 bases). Trimming removed 6 bases from V and 1 base from J, with 10 bases in between. The CDR3 is 14 residues long. The germline CDR1 and CDR2 sequences are SNHLY and FYNNEI. The CDR3 protein is CASRGVGSNQPQHF. DNA of the CDR3: TGTGCCAGCAGAGGGGTTGGGAGCAATCAGCCCCAGCATTTT.

The V and J genes are TRBV4-1 and TRBJ2-7; 12 nucleotides line up with TRBD2. V dropped 0 bases and J dropped 3; count of bases not matched to a gene: 3. The CDR3 contains 16 residues. The germline V gene encodes CDR1 MGHRA and CDR2 YSYEKL. The CDR3 DNA reads as TGCGCCAGCAGCCAAGAACTAGCGGGAGGTGTCTACGAGCAGTACTTC. Translated, it gives CASSQELAGGVYEQYF.

The J gene is TRBJ2-1, the V gene TRBV7-3; the match to TRBD2 covers 14 bases. This CDR3 is 16 amino acids long. CDR1 is SGHTA, CDR2 FQGTGA, per germline. J gave up 7 bases and V 5 bases, and 7 bases lay outside the gene matches. Written as DNA, the CDR3 is TGTGCCAGCAGCCTCGGAGGGACTAGCGGGAGTAATGAGCAGTTCTTC. This sequence encodes CASSLGGTSGSNEQFF.

The CDR3 is CASIAEVSGLYGYTF. The CDR3 nucleotides read TGTGCCAGCATAGCAGAGGTATCAGGGCTCTATGGCTACACCTTC. J is TRBJ1-2 and V is TRBV7-9, with D possibly TRBD1 on 5 matching bases. Germline V gene sequence: CDR1 SEHNR, CDR2 FQNEAQ (reference sequence). V dropped 7 bases and J dropped 4 bases, with 19 bases sitting between them. CDR3 length: 15 amino acids.

The sample holds one count of this clone. This CDR3 reads CASSGRPGLGAFF. The CDR3 DNA follows: TGTGCCAGCAGCGGGCGGCCGGGATTAGGAGCTTTCTTT. The chain combines TRBV7-2 with TRBJ1-1, with unresolved D. This CDR3 has 13 residues. The germline gives CDR1 SGHTA, CDR2 FQGNSA. Trimming shortened V by 5 bases and J by 10 bases, and 17 bases separated the two germline ends.

The chain joins TRBV5-4 to TRBJ2-3; D unclear. Germline values: CDR1 SGHNT, CDR2 YYREEE (reference sequence). The germline V and J ends were trimmed by 4 bases and 4 bases, with 16 bases remaining between them. This CDR3 region has 15 residues. The CDR3 coding sequence is TGTGCCAGCAGCAAGGCCCTAACTAATTCAGATACGCAGTATTTT. Amino acids: CASSKALTNSDTQYF. Combining the CDR3 with reference TRBV5-4 and TRBJ2-3 gives the whole variable domain ETGVTQSPTHLIKTRGQQVTLRCSSQSGHNTVSWYQQALGQGPQFIFQYYREEENGRGNFPPRFSGLQFPNYSSELNVNALELDDSALYLCASSKALTNSDTQYFGPGTRLTVL.

V is TRBV19 and J is TRBJ2-3, with TRBD2 matching 7 bases. V shed 0 bases, J shed 7 bases, and the junction held 7 bases outside the gene matches. The CDR3 totals 15 residues. The V gene's germline CDR1 is LNHDA and CDR2 SQIVND (reference sequence). This CDR3 reads CASSIERELGNTQYF. The CDR3, as DNA: TGTGCCAGTAGTATAGAGCGGGAGTTAGGGAATACGCAGTATTTT.

This clone is a singleton in its sample. V gene TRBV7-2 combines with J gene TRBJ2-7, with D possibly TRBD2 on 6 matching bases. CDR3 size: 14 residues. Trimming removed 7 bases at V and 3 bases at J, with 16 bases between. CDR1 and CDR2 from the germline V gene are SGHTA and FQGNSA. The CDR3: CASKGTRHLYEQYF. CDR3 sequence (DNA): TGTGCCAGCAAGGGGACTCGCCACCTCTACGAGCAGTACTTC. Together with reference TRBV7-2 and TRBJ2-7, the CDR3 gives the full variable domain: GAGVSQSPSNKVTEKGKDVELRCDPISGHTALYWYRQSLGQGLEFLIYFQGNSAPDKSGLPSDRFSAERTGGSVSTLTIQRTQQEDSAVYLCASKGTRHLYEQYFGPGTRLTVT.

The genes are TRBV4-1 and TRBJ1-5; 8 positions match TRBD1. This CDR3 spans 13 amino acids. With V trimmed by 1 base and J by 9 bases, 2 bases remained unmatched. The germline gives CDR1 MGHRA, CDR2 YSYEKL. The CDR3, as DNA: TGCGCCAGCAGCCAAGGACAGGGGCGGCCCCAGCATTTT. It encodes CASSQGQGRPQHF.

The V gene is TRBV4-2, the J gene TRBJ2-1; 9 bases match TRBD2. This CDR3 has 18 amino acids. V trimming: 0 bases; J trimming: 0 bases; junction bases outside the gene matches: 6. The germline CDR1 and CDR2 sequences are LGHNA and YNFKEQ. For the CDR3, the DNA is TGTGCCAGCAGCCAAGACTTAGGCGGGAGGGCCTCCTACAATGAGCAGTTCTTC. Translated: CASSQDLGGRASYNEQFF.

This chain uses TRBV25-1 with TRBJ2-1, with no clear D. The germline V and J ends were trimmed by 9 bases and 7 bases, with 13 bases remaining between them. Germline assignment: CDR1 MGHDK and CDR2 SYGVNS. The CDR3 consists of 12 residues. DNA of the CDR3: TGTGCCAGTTCAGACTCATTTAATGAGCAGTTCTTC. It encodes CASSDSFNEQFF. The whole variable domain, filled in from reference TRBV25-1 and TRBJ2-1, reads EADIYQTPRYLVIGTGKKITLECSQTMGHDKMYWYQQDPGMELHLIHYSYGVNSTEKGDLSSESTVSRIRTEHFPLTLESARPSHTSQYLCASSDSFNEQFFGPGTRLTVL.

V is TRBV10-3 and J is TRBJ1-2; the D is unclear. CDR3 length equals 13 residues. V lost 2 bases, J lost 8 bases, and 12 bases lay in between. Germline CDR1 reads ENHRY; CDR2 reads SYGVKD. Here the CDR3 reads CAISESGRGGYTF. The DNA for the CDR3 is TGTGCCATCAGTGAGAGCGGCAGAGGGGGCTACACCTTC.